This T cell receptor (beta chain) was captured in a study of circulating and synovial CD4+ cells in juvenile arthritis. Points from the study as a whole: Shared-clonotype fractions with synovium likely underestimate full repertoire overlap. Circulating pathogenic-like lymphocytes shared a substantially higher fraction of CDR3 sequences with synovium than bulk blood.

This clone was seen only once. What it recognizes is unknown. Libraries were prepared by immunoSEQ multiplex PCR; TCRdb keeps only in-frame clonotypes and omits some of them. The data hold about 33,000 clones, with about 95% observed a single time. V was cut by 5 bases and J by 2 bases, with 13 bases left in between. Germline values: CDR1 LNHDA, CDR2 SQIVND (reference sequence). The CDR3 runs 15 residues. Patients with active juvenile idiopathic arthritis donated these samples. Specimen: CD4+ T cells from blood. The V and J genes are TRBV19 and TRBJ1-5, with D perhaps TRBD1 (6 bases). The sequence derives from a human donor with juvenile idiopathic arthritis. DNA for the CDR3: TGTGCCAGTAGTGGCTCGGGACAAGGCAATCAGCCCCAGCATTTT. Amino acid sequence: CASSGSGQGNQPQHF.